Each of the 5 T cell receptor beta chains below was sequenced from the same sample in a study of cytomegalovirus exposure and HLA in healthy donors (dated by TCRdb to the late 2010s). Libraries were made using the immunoSEQ multiplex PCR assay. For the multiplex PCR, a mixture combining 60 forward primers for TCR Vbeta segments and 13 reverse primers for TCR Jbeta segments was used. TCRdb provides this immuneACCESS table in a form limited to in-frame rearrangements. Some clones are lacking; in checked studies, under half of them reflect an unresolved V gene, and why the rest are absent is not known. The sample table lists some 76,000 clones, just under 80% of them with a count of one. About 9.5% of the sample is taken by the ten largest. The material sequenced was PBMCs. The receptors here all came from a woman in her 40s in good health and CMV-seropositive.

As to this clone: Within the sample, other DNA sequences also encode this same CDR3. The chain has TRBV5-4 and TRBJ1-1, with D perhaps matching TRBD1 (6 bases). The V end was cut by 0 bases, the J end by 0 bases, with 15 bases between. This CDR3 spans 17 amino acids. CDR1 SGHNT and CDR2 YYREEE come from the germline V gene (reference sequence). This CDR3 is CASSLDGTKDMNTEAFF. CDR3 coding DNA: TGTGCCAGCAGCTTGGATGGGACAAAGGACATGAACACTGAAGCTTTCTTT. Variable domain in full (rest from reference TRBV5-4 and TRBJ1-1): ETGVTQSPTHLIKTRGQQVTLRCSSQSGHNTVSWYQQALGQGPQFIFQYYREEENGRGNFPPRFSGLQFPNYSSELNVNALELDDSALYLCASSLDGTKDMNTEAFFGQGTRLTVV.

The genes are TRBV20-1 and TRBJ1-4; TRBD1 might be the D (5 bases). CDR1 and CDR2 (germline): DFQATT, SNEGSKA (reference sequence). V lost 8 bases to trimming and J lost 5 bases, with 9 bases between them. This CDR3 is built from 11 residues. CDR3 sequence reads: CSLRANEKLFF. In DNA, the CDR3 is TGCAGTCTCAGGGCAAATGAAAAACTGTTTTTT.

The chain has TRBV10-3 and TRBJ1-3; 7 bases map to TRBD1. Germline V lookup: CDR1 ENHRY, CDR2 SYGVKD. The CDR3 has 16 residues. V was pared by 4 bases and J by 4 bases, with 10 bases of the junction left unmatched. The CDR3 region is CAISVMTGRSGNTIYF. Written as DNA, the CDR3 is TGTGCCATCAGTGTAATGACAGGGAGGTCCGGAAACACCATATATTTT.

The gene calls are TRBV5-1 and TRBJ2-1; D is unresolved. CDR1 and CDR2 from the germline V gene are SGHRS and YFSETQ. The length of the CDR3 is 12 residues. The V end lost 1 base, the J end lost 7 bases, and 6 bases lay between the germline ends. This chain's CDR3 is CASSLLNNEQFF. CDR3 nucleotide sequence: TGCGCCAGCAGCTTGTTAAATAATGAGCAGTTCTTC.

This clone was recorded only once. The germline gene is not matched at one end of the junction; a read error may be the cause. The chain links TRBV7-9 to TRBJ2-1; 9 bases are a match to TRBD2. The CDR3 extends over 17 amino acids. The germline V gene encodes CDR1 SEHNR and CDR2 FQNEAQ (reference sequence). In DNA, the CDR3 is TGTTCCAGCAGCTTTCCAGCGGGAGGAGGGTCCTACAATGAGCAGTTCTTC. This sequence encodes CSSSFPAGGGSYNEQFF.